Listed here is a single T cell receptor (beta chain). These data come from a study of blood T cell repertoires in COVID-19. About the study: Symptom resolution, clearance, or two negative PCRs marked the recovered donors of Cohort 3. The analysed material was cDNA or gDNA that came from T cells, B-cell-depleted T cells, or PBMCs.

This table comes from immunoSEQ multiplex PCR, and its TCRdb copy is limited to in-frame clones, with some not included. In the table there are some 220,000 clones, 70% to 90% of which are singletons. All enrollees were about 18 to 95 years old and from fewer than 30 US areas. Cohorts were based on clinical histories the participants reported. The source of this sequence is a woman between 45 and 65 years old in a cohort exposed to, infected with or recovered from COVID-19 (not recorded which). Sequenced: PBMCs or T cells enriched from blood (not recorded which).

The DNA of the CDR3 is TGTGCCAGTAGTATGGGGACAGGGGGGGAGACCCAGTACTTC. It yields the protein CASSMGTGGETQYF. This chain uses TRBV19 with TRBJ2-5, with TRBD1 matching 11 bases. V gave up 3 bases and J gave up 5 bases; unmatched junction bases: 2. Germline lookup yields CDR1 LNHDA and CDR2 SQIVND (reference sequence). CDR3 length: 14 amino acids.